Listed here are 26 T cell receptor beta chains from one sample, sequenced in a study of radiotherapy plus CTLA-4 blockade in lung cancer. The table came from immunoSEQ multiplex PCR; TCRdb's copy has only in-frame clones and leaves some out. The repertoire holds around 45,000 clones, around 73% seen once, with 3.5% to 4% in the top ten. Specimen: peripheral blood, collected from a patient treated with radiotherapy plus ipilimumab. The receptors come from a human donor with non-small cell lung cancer who had a complete response to radiotherapy plus ipilimumab.

The chain combines TRBV7-9 with TRBJ2-7, with D possibly TRBD2 on 6 matching bases. The CDR3 length is 13 residues. Germline loops: CDR1 SEHNR, CDR2 FQNEAQ (reference sequence). V was cut by 5 bases and J by 10 bases, with 18 bases left in between. The CDR3 region is CASSANSGTFQYF. CDR3 bases: TGTGCCAGCAGCGCAAACTCAGGGACTTTTCAGTACTTC.

This sequence joins TRBV28 and TRBJ2-7; TRBD2 is a possible D gene (5 bases). The CDR3 is made up of 12 amino acids. CDR1 is MDHEN and CDR2 is SYDVKM in the germline V gene. V lost 4 bases to trimming and J lost 5 bases, with 9 bases between them. The CDR3 loop is CASSSSLDEQYF. In nucleotides, the CDR3 is TGTGCCAGCAGTTCTAGCCTGGACGAGCAGTACTTC.

This chain uses TRBV6-1 with TRBJ2-5; possible D gene TRBD1, 6 bases. The CDR3 contains 17 residues. Germline CDR1 is MNHNS and CDR2 is SASEGT. V lost 4 bases to trimming and J lost 5 bases, with 23 bases between them. In DNA, the CDR3 is TGTGCCAGCAGTGCAACAGGGCGATCCTTACCGGCGGAGACCCAGTACTTC. Translation: CASSATGRSLPAETQYF.

The rearrangement uses TRBV5-1 and TRBJ2-4; 8 bases match TRBD1. Looked up from germline, CDR1 is SGHRS and CDR2 is YFSETQ. The CDR3 extends over 14 amino acids. V lost 3 bases to trimming and J lost 8 bases; unmatched junction nucleotides: 7. CDR3 protein: CASSSGGVGDIQYF. In DNA, the CDR3 is TGCGCCAGCAGCTCAGGGGGCGTCGGGGACATTCAGTACTTC.

The rearrangement uses TRBV27 and TRBJ2-5, with no clear D. The CDR3 loop spans 15 amino acids. V dropped 7 bases and J dropped 1 base, with 16 bases sitting between them. Germline-derived CDR1 and CDR2 are MNHEY and SMNVEV (reference sequence). CDR3 amino acids: CASKSQLWVQETQYF. CDR3 sequence (DNA): TGTGCCAGCAAATCCCAACTATGGGTCCAAGAGACCCAGTACTTC.

Regarding this clone: At one end the junction does not follow the germline gene, possibly because of a read error. This sample also contains other DNA sequences that code for the same CDR3. The chain employs TRBV18 and TRBJ1-2; D gene unclear. Germline V gene lookup returns CDR1 KGHSH and CDR2 LQKENI. CDR3 length: 14 amino acids. The CDR3 coding sequence is TGCGCCAGCTCACCACCGACAACTAACTATGGCTACACCTTC. This translates into CASSPPTTNYGYTF.

J is TRBJ2-7 and V is TRBV30; D is undetermined. Per germline, CDR1 GTSNPN and CDR2 SVGIG (reference sequence). The CDR3 is 11 residues long. Trimming left V 1 base short and J 4 bases short, with 5 bases between. The chain's CDR3 is CAWSERYEQYF. The CDR3 region has the DNA TGTGCCTGGAGTGAGCGATACGAGCAGTACTTC.

This chain joins TRBV7-3 and TRBJ1-1; 10 bases fit TRBD1. The CDR3 sequence is 16 residues long. Germline V gives CDR1 SGHTA, CDR2 FQGTGA. V dropped 5 bases and J dropped 4; count of bases not matched to a gene: 10. In nucleotides, the CDR3 is TGTGCCAGCAGCCCCGGGGACAGGGGTTTTGGCACTGAAGCTTTCTTT. Translation gives CASSPGDRGFGTEAFF. Variable domain in full (rest from reference TRBV7-3 and TRBJ1-1): GAGVSQTPSNKVTEKGKYVELRCDPISGHTALYWYRQSLGQGPEFLIYFQGTGAADDSGLPNDRFFAVRPEGSVSTLKIQRTERGDSAVYLCASSPGDRGFGTEAFFGQGTRLTVV.

This clone was seen only a few times. The rearrangement links TRBV4-3 to TRBJ1-6, with 8 nucleotides matching TRBD1. CDR1 is LGHNA and CDR2 is YSLEER in the germline V gene. V lost 1 base, J lost 9 bases, and 5 bases stayed unmatched. The length of the CDR3 is 15 residues. Here the CDR3 DNA reads TGCGCCAGCAGCCAAGGCCCAGGGGGCATTTCACCCCTCCACTTT. This gives the protein CASSQGPGGISPLHF.

The chain is built from TRBV6-5 and TRBJ2-7, with D possibly being TRBD1 (6 bases). The CDR3 is 13 residues long. Per the germline V gene, CDR1 is MNHEY and CDR2 is SVGAGI. Trimming pared 5 bases from V and 4 bases from J, leaving 12 bases between. The CDR3 loop reads CASSGGRGYEQYF. The CDR3, as DNA: TGTGCCAGCAGTGGGGGCAGGGGTTACGAGCAGTACTTC.

A single count supports this clone. The V gene is TRBV6-5, the J gene TRBJ1-4; the match to TRBD1 covers 7 bases. Germline CDR1 MNHEY, CDR2 SVGAGI. CDR3 length equals 15 residues. V lost 4 bases to trimming and J lost 3 bases; unmatched junction nucleotides: 5. CDR3 residues: CASSSRTGPNEKLFF. The CDR3 DNA follows: TGTGCCAGCAGTTCCCGGACAGGCCCTAATGAAAAACTGTTTTTT.

CDR3 sequence (DNA): TGTGCCACCAGCAGAGGCGGGATGATATCTTTATACGAGCAGTACTTC. The encoded protein is CATSRGGMISLYEQYF. This chain links TRBV15 with TRBJ2-7; tentative D call: TRBD2 (6 bases). Trimming took 1 base from V and 4 from J, leaving 17 bases between them. The CDR3 runs to 16 residues. Germline loops: CDR1 LNHNV, CDR2 YYDKDF (reference sequence).

The rearrangement uses TRBV2 and TRBJ1-1; possibly TRBD1 for D (5 bases). Per the germline V gene, CDR1 is SNHLY and CDR2 is FYNNEI. This CDR3 comprises 15 residues. Trimming left V 1 base short and J 4 bases short, with 13 bases between. The CDR3 is CASSEGHSGSTEAFF. In DNA, the CDR3 is TGTGCCAGCAGTGAAGGCCACTCAGGGTCCACTGAAGCTTTCTTT.

The chain recombines TRBV5-1 with TRBJ2-2; maybe TRBD1 (5 bases). Germline V gene data show CDR1 as SGHRS and CDR2 as YFSETQ. Trimming took 1 base from V and 7 from J, leaving 17 bases between them. The CDR3 is 16 residues long. CDR3 sequence: CASSLTGNLYYGELFF. CDR3 nucleotides: TGCGCCAGCAGCTTGACAGGAAACCTTTACTACGGGGAGCTGTTTTTT.

The gene calls are TRBV28 and TRBJ2-4, with TRBD2 matching 13 bases. Per the germline V gene, CDR1 is MDHEN and CDR2 is SYDVKM. The CDR3 sequence is 18 residues long. Trimming took 5 bases from V and 8 from J; bases not matched to a gene: 15. The CDR3 sequence is CASSPAGLAGPYLDIQYF. The CDR3 DNA reads as TGTGCCAGCAGTCCCGCGGGACTAGCGGGGCCCTATCTTGACATTCAGTACTTC.

The genes are TRBV7-9 and TRBJ2-7; 8 nucleotides agree with TRBD1. V lost 2 bases, J lost 2 bases, and 2 bases stayed unmatched. The CDR3 is made up of 14 amino acids. From germline, CDR1 is SEHNR and CDR2 FQNEAQ (reference sequence). DNA for the CDR3: TGTGCCAGCAGCTTAACGACAGGGGCCTACGAGCAGTACTTC. This sequence encodes CASSLTTGAYEQYF. The full variable domain, in which reference TRBV7-9 and TRBJ2-7 provide the parts outside the CDR3, is DTGVSQNPRHKITKRGQNVTFRCDPISEHNRLYWYRQTLGQGPEFLTYFQNEAQLEKSRLLSDRFSAERPKGSFSTLEIQRTEQGDSAMYLCASSLTTGAYEQYFGPGTRLTVT.

CDR3 bases: TGTGCCAGCAGTTTAGGGAGACAGGTCGCGGGCACTGAAGCTTTCTTT. Its protein product is CASSLGRQVAGTEAFF. The chain recombines TRBV27 with TRBJ1-1; D is possibly TRBD1 (6 bases). Germline assignment: CDR1 MNHEY and CDR2 SMNVEV (reference sequence). The CDR3 runs to 16 residues. The V end was cut by 2 bases, the J end by 4 bases, with 17 bases between.

The V and J genes are TRBV7-2 and TRBJ2-1; D perhaps matches TRBD2 (5 bases). The CDR3 extends over 13 amino acids. Trimming removed 5 bases at V and 6 bases at J, with 11 bases between. In germline, CDR1 is SGHTA, CDR2 FQGNSA. CDR3 residues: CASSPLTSNEQFF. CDR3 bases: TGTGCCAGCAGCCCCCTTACTAGCAATGAGCAGTTCTTC.

This chain links TRBV19 with TRBJ2-2; TRBD2 agrees at 13 bases. Germline V gene sequence: CDR1 LNHDA, CDR2 SQIVND (reference sequence). This CDR3 is built from 17 residues. The ends lost 5 bases at V and 9 bases at J; junction bases unmatched: 12. The CDR3 region has the DNA TGTGCCAGTAGTGACCGCTCTGTGGGACTAGCGGGACGGGAGCTGTTTTTT. Its protein is CASSDRSVGLAGRELFF.

This chain joins TRBV5-4 and TRBJ2-5; TRBD1 might be the D (8 bases). The CDR3 runs to 15 residues. The V gene's germline CDR1 is SGHNT and CDR2 YYREEE (reference sequence). V lost 4 bases, J lost 5 bases, and 18 bases lay in between. This CDR3 reads CASSNIDRGGETQYF. The CDR3 DNA follows: TGTGCCAGCAGCAATATAGACAGGGGAGGGGAGACCCAGTACTTC.

This chain joins TRBV7-9 and TRBJ1-3; D is undetermined. This CDR3 is built from 16 residues. Germline CDR1 reads SEHNR; CDR2 reads FQNEAQ (reference sequence). Trimming took off 1 base at V and 0 bases at J, with 10 bases between the two ends. CDR3 loop: CASSLEESDSGNTIYF. The CDR3 DNA follows: TGTGCCAGCAGCTTAGAGGAGTCGGACTCTGGAAACACCATATATTTT. The whole variable domain, remainder taken from reference TRBV7-9 and TRBJ1-3, is DTGVSQNPRHKITKRGQNVTFRCDPISEHNRLYWYRQTLGQGPEFLTYFQNEAQLEKSRLLSDRFSAERPKGSFSTLEIQRTEQGDSAMYLCASSLEESDSGNTIYFGEGSWLTVV.

The chain employs TRBV23-1 and TRBJ2-7; D is unresolved. TRBV23-1 is treated as an ORF (open reading frame) with a function not yet certain. V dropped 2 bases and J dropped 0 bases, with 11 bases sitting between them. This CDR3 has 15 residues. CDR3 coding DNA: TGCGCCAGCAGTCAAAGAGCTATCCCCTCCTACGAGCAGTACTTC. As protein: CASSQRAIPSYEQYF.

The chain has TRBV18 and TRBJ2-7, with D possibly matching TRBD1 (5 bases). Germline assignment: CDR1 KGHSH and CDR2 LQKENI. The V end was cut by 0 bases, the J end by 4 bases, with 10 bases between. The CDR3 runs to 14 residues. DNA of the CDR3: TGTGCCAGCTCACCACCGCATAGGGGTTACGAGCAGTACTTC. This codes for CASSPPHRGYEQYF.

There are a few counts of this clone. The rearrangement uses TRBV9 and TRBJ1-1; D possibly corresponds to TRBD1 (5 bases). Per the germline V gene, CDR1 is SGDLS and CDR2 is YYNGEE. This CDR3 region has 15 residues. V lost 3 bases, J lost 11 bases, and 23 bases lay in between. DNA of the CDR3: TGTGCCAGCAGCGGATCTGGGGGGGTCGAAGGAGACGCTTTCTTT. It specifies CASSGSGGVEGDAFF.

This sequence joins TRBV7-9 and TRBJ2-2; D gene unclear. Germline V CDR1 and CDR2: SEHNR, FQNEAQ (reference sequence). The CDR3 is 16 residues long. Trimming removed 5 bases from V and 0 bases from J, with 13 bases in between. In nucleotides, the CDR3 is TGTGCCAGCAGCCCTAACTTGATGGCGAACACCGGGGAGCTGTTTTTT. Translated, it gives CASSPNLMANTGELFF.

The genes are TRBV5-8 and TRBJ2-1; 9 bases fit TRBD2. Germline CDR1 SGHTS, CDR2 YDEGEE. This CDR3 contains 13 residues. Unmatched junction bases numbered 3, after V lost 3 bases and J lost 8 bases. CDR3 sequence reads: CASSSSGIHEQFF. CDR3 nucleotide sequence: TGTGCCAGCAGCTCTAGCGGGATTCATGAGCAGTTCTTC. Filled out from reference TRBV5-8 and TRBJ2-1, the complete variable domain reads EAGVTQSPTHLIKTRGQQATLRCSPISGHTSVYWYQQALGLGLQFLLWYDEGEERNRGNFPPRFSGRQFPNYSSELNVNALELEDSALYLCASSSSGIHEQFFGPGTRLTVL.